The 22 T cell receptor beta chains below were found in one sample sequenced in a study of cytomegalovirus exposure and HLA in healthy donors. The PCR ran on 60 Vbeta and 13 Jbeta primers. Clones were read by immunoSEQ multiplex PCR, and TCRdb kept only the in-frame ones, dropping some. The sample carries around 130,000 clones, roughly 78% recorded once. Input material: PBMCs. These receptors were collected from a man aged 30 to 45 in good health and CMV-seronegative.

The gene calls are TRBV27 and TRBJ1-1; D gene ambiguous. Trimming cost V 7 bases and J 4 bases, with 13 bases left between them. Germline loops: CDR1 MNHEY, CDR2 SMNVEV (reference sequence). This CDR3 region has 13 residues. CDR3 sequence reads: CASTRPGGTEAFF. The CDR3 DNA is TGTGCCAGCACCCGGCCGGGTGGCACTGAAGCTTTCTTT.

V gene TRBV5-1 combines with J gene TRBJ2-3; TRBD2 aligns across 9 bases. The V gene's germline CDR1 is SGHRS and CDR2 YFSETQ. This CDR3 region has 17 residues. The J segment lost 1 base and the V segment lost 0 bases, leaving 6 bases of the junction unmatched. CDR3 coding DNA: TGCGCCAGCAGCTTGGCACCTAGCGGGAAGGGCACAGATACGCAGTATTTT. Translated: CASSLAPSGKGTDTQYF.

This clone has more than one count but fewer than ten. V is TRBV27 and J is TRBJ2-1; 8 nucleotides match TRBD2. Germline lookup yields CDR1 MNHEY and CDR2 SMNVEV (reference sequence). The CDR3 is 14 amino acids. J lost 8 bases, V lost 1 base, and 4 bases had no gene match. The CDR3 sequence: CASSLWTSRDEQFF. CDR3 coding DNA: TGTGCCAGCAGTTTATGGACTAGCCGCGATGAGCAGTTCTTC.

The chain combines TRBV9 with TRBJ2-3; TRBD2 might be the D (6 bases). Trimming cost V 0 bases and J 5 bases, with 7 bases left between them. CDR3 length: 13 amino acids. Germline CDR1 reads SGDLS; CDR2 reads YYNGEE. This CDR3 reads CASSVAGEDTQYF. DNA for the CDR3: TGTGCCAGCAGCGTAGCGGGGGAAGATACGCAGTATTTT.

This chain uses TRBV7-9 with TRBJ2-7; no clear D. The V gene lost 1 base and the J gene lost 4 bases, with 14 bases spanning the gap. Germline V CDR1 and CDR2: SEHNR, FQNEAQ (reference sequence). The CDR3 runs to 15 residues. The CDR3 DNA reads as TGTGCCAGCAGCTTAGGGTCGCTCCCGAGATACGAGCAGTACTTC. It translates to CASSLGSLPRYEQYF. Full variable domain (outside the CDR3, taken from reference TRBV7-9 and TRBJ2-7): DTGVSQNPRHKITKRGQNVTFRCDPISEHNRLYWYRQTLGQGPEFLTYFQNEAQLEKSRLLSDRFSAERPKGSFSTLEIQRTEQGDSAMYLCASSLGSLPRYEQYFGPGTRLTVT.

Note on this clone: This sample includes further DNA sequences coding for the same CDR3. CDR3 loop: CASSLGQGAGNTIYF. CDR3 nucleotides: TGCGCCAGCAGCTTGGGACAGGGTGCGGGAAACACCATATATTTT. The V gene is TRBV5-1, the J gene TRBJ1-3, with TRBD1 matching over 7 bases. Germline-derived CDR1 and CDR2 are SGHRS and YFSETQ. This CDR3 has 15 residues. Trimming at V came to 0 bases and at J to 4 bases, leaving 4 bases not matched to a gene.

CDR3 bases: TGTGCCAGCAGCAAGGGACTAGCGCACTCCTACAATGAGCAGTTCTTC. It codes for CASSKGLAHSYNEQFF. The gene calls are TRBV9 and TRBJ2-1; 10 nucleotides line up with TRBD2. The CDR3 contains 16 residues. From germline, CDR1 is SGDLS and CDR2 YYNGEE. After removal of 4 bases from V and 0 bases from J, the junction contained 4 bases not matched to a gene. Variable domain in full (rest from reference TRBV9 and TRBJ2-1): DSGVTQTPKHLITATGQRVTLRCSPRSGDLSVYWYQQSLDQGLQFLIQYYNGEERAKGNILERFSAQQFPDLHSELNLSSLELGDSALYFCASSKGLAHSYNEQFFGPGTRLTVL.

The chain is built from TRBV27 and TRBJ2-7; the match to TRBD2 covers 7 bases. This CDR3 has 17 amino acids. V was clipped by 1 base and J by 4 bases; unmatched bases: 13. Germline loops: CDR1 MNHEY, CDR2 SMNVEV (reference sequence). CDR3 sequence (DNA): TGTGCCAGCAGTTTATGGGGGTCCGGGACTACCTCTTACGAGCAGTACTTC. This translates into CASSLWGSGTTSYEQYF.

V is TRBV28 and J is TRBJ1-1; no reliable D call. The germline V gene has CDR1 MDHEN and CDR2 SYDVKM. The CDR3 totals 12 residues. Trimming shortened V by 2 bases and J by 4 bases, and 5 bases separated the two germline ends. The CDR3 bases are TGTGCCAGCAGTTTACGGGGCACTGAAGCTTTCTTT. Translating it yields CASSLRGTEAFF.

The count of this clone is one. V and J are TRBV5-1 and TRBJ1-5, with a tentative D call TRBD1 (6 bases). The CDR3 is 13 amino acids. Germline-derived CDR1 and CDR2 are SGHRS and YFSETQ. Trimming cost V 4 bases and J 4 bases, with 9 bases left between them. The CDR3 bases are TGCGCCAGCAGCGAACAGGGAAATCAGCCCCAGCATTTT. Protein sequence: CASSEQGNQPQHF.

This clone was seen once. The chain recombines TRBV10-3 with TRBJ2-3; D call uncertain. Trimming cost V 0 bases and J 6 bases, with 19 bases left between them. Germline lookup yields CDR1 ENHRY and CDR2 SYGVKD. The CDR3 is 17 residues long. CDR3 in DNA: TGTGCCATCAGTGAGTCGAAGAGGTTGAAGAAGGTGGATACGCAGTATTTT. Translation gives CAISESKRLKKVDTQYF.

This clone was counted between two and nine times. The chain couples TRBV28 to TRBJ1-2, with TRBD1 matching over 9 bases. V lost 4 bases to trimming and J lost 7 bases; unmatched junction nucleotides: 7. Germline loops: CDR1 MDHEN, CDR2 SYDVKM. The CDR3 is made up of 14 amino acids. CDR3 sequence: CASSSRDRVRGYTF. The CDR3 nucleotides read TGTGCCAGCAGTTCCCGGGACAGGGTACGTGGCTACACCTTC.

A few counts support this clone. The chain joins TRBV5-4 to TRBJ2-7, with TRBD2 matching 9 bases. This CDR3 comprises 13 residues. J gave up 7 bases and V 2 bases, and 4 bases lay outside the gene matches. Germline V gene data show CDR1 as SGHNT and CDR2 as YYREEE (reference sequence). CDR3 nucleotide sequence: TGTGCCAGCAGCTTAGCGGGAGGACAAGAGCAGTACTTC. This codes for CASSLAGGQEQYF.

This clone showed up just a few times. The gene calls are TRBV10-3 and TRBJ2-1; D not resolved. CDR3 size: 14 residues. The V gene lost 2 bases and the J gene lost 6 bases, with 11 bases spanning the gap. CDR1 and CDR2 (germline): ENHRY, SYGVKD. CDR3 DNA: TGTGCCATCAGTGAGGGAGAGGCCGTCAATGAGCAGTTCTTC. It encodes CAISEGEAVNEQFF.

In its sample, this clone was seen once. This rearrangement joins TRBV30 to TRBJ2-7, with TRBD1 as a possible D gene (6 bases). Germline V gene sequence: CDR1 GTSNPN, CDR2 SVGIG (reference sequence). V was pared by 0 bases and J by 0 bases, with 9 bases between. The CDR3 is 14 residues long. CDR3 sequence: CAWSVQGNSYEQYF. Written as DNA, the CDR3 is TGTGCCTGGAGTGTACAGGGCAACTCCTACGAGCAGTACTTC.

This chain connects TRBV4-1 to TRBJ2-4; the D is unclear. CDR3 length equals 16 residues. Germline CDR1 reads MGHRA; CDR2 reads YSYEKL. The V end lost 1 base, the J end lost 1 base, and 11 bases lay between the germline ends. The CDR3 DNA reads as TGCGCCAGCAGCCAAGTTGGAGAATCGGCCAAAAACATTCAGTACTTC. This sequence encodes CASSQVGESAKNIQYF.

The V gene is TRBV30, the J gene TRBJ2-5; 7 positions agree with TRBD2. Germline CDR1 is GTSNPN and CDR2 is SVGIG (reference sequence). CDR3 size: 15 residues. V dropped 5 bases and J dropped 4; count of bases not matched to a gene: 13. The CDR3 spells CAWGVKASGPETQYF. The DNA of the CDR3 is TGTGCCTGGGGGGTCAAGGCTAGCGGACCAGAGACCCAGTACTTC.

The CDR3 loop is CARPGKLYEQYF. CDR3 DNA: TGTGCCAGGCCGGGGAAACTCTACGAGCAGTACTTC. The V and J genes are TRBV6-4 and TRBJ2-7; maybe TRBD2 (5 bases). The CDR3 runs 12 residues. V lost 9 bases to trimming and J lost 3 bases, with 12 bases between them. Per the germline V gene, CDR1 is MRHNA and CDR2 is SNTAGT.

V is TRBV10-3 and J is TRBJ1-5; 9 bases match TRBD1. The CDR3 consists of 13 residues. The junction had 4 bases not matched to a gene; V was cut back by 9 bases and J by 4 bases. CDR1 is ENHRY, CDR2 SYGVKD, per germline. CDR3 sequence: CAIGQGKNQPQHF. The CDR3 nucleotides read TGTGCCATTGGACAGGGGAAGAATCAGCCCCAGCATTTT.

The chain is built from TRBV7-2 and TRBJ1-2, with 9 bases lining up with TRBD1. The CDR3 runs to 13 residues. CDR1 is SGHTA and CDR2 is FQGNSA in the germline V gene. V gave up 4 bases and J gave up 7 bases; unmatched junction bases: 4. The CDR3 loop reads CASSSGTGFGYTF. CDR3 nucleotide sequence: TGTGCCAGCAGCTCCGGGACAGGGTTTGGCTACACCTTC.

The chain employs TRBV19 and TRBJ1-2, with 8 bases that match TRBD1. The CDR3 has 15 amino acids. Germline CDR1 LNHDA, CDR2 SQIVND (reference sequence). Losses at the gene ends were 1 base for V and 5 bases for J; bases not matched to a gene: 6. DNA for the CDR3: TGTGCCAGTAGTATAGTTGGGGGACAGGATTATGGCTACACCTTC. This encodes CASSIVGGQDYGYTF.

This chain links TRBV15 with TRBJ1-4, with 8 bases that match TRBD1. This CDR3 has 13 amino acids. V trimming: 9 bases; J trimming: 7 bases; junction bases outside the gene matches: 7. Germline values: CDR1 LNHNV, CDR2 YYDKDF (reference sequence). In DNA, the CDR3 is TGTGCCACTAGGGACAGGAACCTTGAAAAACTGTTTTTT. The encoded protein is CATRDRNLEKLFF.